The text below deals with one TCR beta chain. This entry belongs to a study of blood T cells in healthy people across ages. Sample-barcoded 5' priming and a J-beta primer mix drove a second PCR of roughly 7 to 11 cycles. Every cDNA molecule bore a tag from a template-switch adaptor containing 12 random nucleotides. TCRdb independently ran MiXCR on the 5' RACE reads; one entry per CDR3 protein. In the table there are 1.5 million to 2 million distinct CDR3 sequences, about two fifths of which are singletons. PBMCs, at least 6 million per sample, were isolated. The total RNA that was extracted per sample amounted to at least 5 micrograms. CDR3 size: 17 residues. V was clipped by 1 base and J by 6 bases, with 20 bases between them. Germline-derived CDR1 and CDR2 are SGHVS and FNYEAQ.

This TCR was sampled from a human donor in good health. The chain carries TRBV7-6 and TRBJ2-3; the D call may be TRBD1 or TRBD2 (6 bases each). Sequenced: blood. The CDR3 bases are TGTGCCAGCAGCTTAGGTCCTGCTCGGGGGCGGATCGATACGCAGTATTTT. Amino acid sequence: CASSLGPARGRIDTQYF.